These 32 T cell receptor beta chains share one sample of origin, sequenced in a study of graft-versus-host responses after intestinal transplantation. The method was immunoSEQ multiplex PCR; TCRdb's version includes in-frame clones alone and lacks a portion of them. This table holds 90,000 to 130,000 clones, about 92% found once. No antigens are known for them. The specimen comprised unstimulated CD4+ T cells sorted from spleen or lymph node cells, sampled before transplant. All receptors come from a human donor who was the organ donor for an intestinal transplant.

The gene calls are TRBV4-1 and TRBJ1-5, with D unclear. CDR3 length: 15 residues. V was cut by 4 bases and J by 4 bases, with 14 bases left in between. The germline gives CDR1 MGHRA, CDR2 YSYEKL. The CDR3 is CASSLATTENQPQHF. The DNA of the CDR3 is TGCGCCAGCAGCCTCGCGACGACGGAGAATCAGCCCCAGCATTTT.

The genes are TRBV6-1 and TRBJ2-3; the match to TRBD2 covers 8 bases. The V gene end was trimmed by 2 bases and the J gene end by 5 bases; junction bases not matched to a gene: 6. The CDR3 is made up of 15 amino acids. CDR1 MNHNS and CDR2 SASEGT come from the germline V gene. CDR3 sequence (DNA): TGTGCCAGCAGTGAACCCGGCGGGAGGAGAGATACGCAGTATTTT. It encodes CASSEPGGRRDTQYF.

V is TRBV7-2 and J is TRBJ2-7; D ambiguous. Germline loops: CDR1 SGHTA, CDR2 FQGNSA. The CDR3 loop spans 15 amino acids. V lost 5 bases and J 2 bases, leaving 16 bases between the germline ends. The DNA of the CDR3 is TGTGCCAGCAGCCATAACCCCGGACGGACCTACGAGCAGTACTTC. Translated: CASSHNPGRTYEQYF. Drawing the rest from reference TRBV7-2 and TRBJ2-7, the complete variable domain is GAGVSQSPSNKVTEKGKDVELRCDPISGHTALYWYRQSLGQGLEFLIYFQGNSAPDKSGLPSDRFSAERTGGSVSTLTIQRTQQEDSAVYLCASSHNPGRTYEQYFGPGTRLTVT.

The V and J genes are TRBV29-1 and TRBJ2-2, with 7 bases identical to TRBD1. Germline-derived CDR1 and CDR2 are SQVTM and ANQGSEA. V was clipped by 5 bases and J by 4 bases; unmatched bases: 7. The CDR3 has 14 amino acids. CDR3 protein: CSVPDRDGTGELFF. The CDR3 DNA sequence: TGCAGCGTTCCAGACAGGGATGGCACCGGGGAGCTGTTTTTT.

This rearrangement joins TRBV28 to TRBJ1-5; 7 bases are a match to TRBD1. The CDR3 totals 16 residues. Trimming cost V 9 bases and J 0 bases; bases outside gene matches: 11. Germline V gene sequence: CDR1 MDHEN, CDR2 SYDVKM. For the CDR3, the DNA is TGTGCCAGTTCCTTCAGGGGGGGGTATAGCAATCAGCCCCAGCATTTT. Translated, it gives CASSFRGGYSNQPQHF.

The V call is TRBV5-1, the J call TRBJ2-1, with D unresolved. Trimming shortened V by 4 bases and J by 3 bases, and 14 bases separated the two germline ends. The CDR3 length is 15 residues. Germline CDR1 and CDR2: SGHRS and YFSETQ. The CDR3 is CASSQTPSYYNEQFF. The CDR3 coding sequence is TGCGCCAGCAGCCAAACACCTAGTTACTACAATGAGCAGTTCTTC. Using reference TRBV5-1 and TRBJ2-1 for the parts outside the CDR3, the full variable domain is KAGVTQTPRYLIKTRGQQVTLSCSPISGHRSVSWYQQTPGQGLQFLFEYFSETQRNKGNFPGRFSGRQFSNSRSEMNVSTLELGDSALYLCASSQTPSYYNEQFFGPGTRLTVL.

The chain carries TRBV7-9 and TRBJ2-7; possible D gene TRBD1, 5 bases. Germline values: CDR1 SEHNR, CDR2 FQNEAQ (reference sequence). V lost 4 bases and J lost 3, with 7 bases in between. The CDR3 contains 12 residues. DNA for the CDR3: TGTGCCAGCAGCTCGCAGGGCTACGAGCAGTACTTC. This codes for CASSSQGYEQYF.

The chain has TRBV28 and TRBJ1-5; 10 positions agree with TRBD1. Germline CDR1 reads MDHEN; CDR2 reads SYDVKM. V gave up 5 bases and J gave up 3 bases; unmatched junction bases: 4. The CDR3 extends over 15 amino acids. This CDR3 is CASSRTGGDNQPQHF. In DNA, the CDR3 is TGTGCCAGCAGTCGGACAGGGGGAGACAATCAGCCCCAGCATTTT. Together with reference TRBV28 and TRBJ1-5, the CDR3 gives the full variable domain: DVKVTQSSRYLVKRTGEKVFLECVQDMDHENMFWYRQDPGLGLRLIYFSYDVKMKEKGDIPEGYSVSREKKERFSLILESASTNQTSMYLCASSRTGGDNQPQHFGDGTRLSIL.

This chain uses TRBV6-1 with TRBJ1-1; D might be TRBD1 (5 bases). The CDR3 is 14 amino acids. V lost 3 bases and J 1 base, leaving 9 bases between the germline ends. Germline-derived CDR1 and CDR2 are MNHNS and SASEGT. The CDR3 protein is CASSDGGKNTEAFF. CDR3 DNA: TGTGCCAGCAGTGACGGGGGGAAGAACACTGAAGCTTTCTTT.

The chain employs TRBV19 and TRBJ2-3; D might be TRBD1 (6 bases). The V end lost 1 base, the J end lost 9 bases, and 20 bases lay between the germline ends. Germline V gene lookup returns CDR1 LNHDA and CDR2 SQIVND (reference sequence). The CDR3 covers 16 residues. Here the CDR3 reads CASSIGGHGWGQTQYF. In nucleotides, the CDR3 is TGTGCCAGTAGTATAGGGGGACACGGATGGGGCCAGACGCAGTATTTT.

V is TRBV29-1 and J is TRBJ1-4; TRBD1 might be the D (5 bases). Germline CDR1 reads SQVTM; CDR2 reads ANQGSEA. The CDR3 is 11 residues long. Trimming took off 7 bases at V and 8 bases at J, with 11 bases between the two ends. CDR3 in amino acids: CSAGTPEKLFF. As DNA, the CDR3 is TGCAGCGCTGGGACGCCCGAAAAACTGTTTTTT.

V and J are TRBV11-3 and TRBJ1-1, with a weak D call TRBD1 (5 bases). V dropped 1 base and J dropped 0 bases, with 12 bases sitting between them. Germline CDR1 reads SGHNT; CDR2 reads YENEEA. The CDR3 runs to 16 residues. The CDR3 here is CASSLVRGSMNTEAFF. CDR3 DNA sequence: TGTGCCAGCAGCTTAGTCCGGGGCAGCATGAACACTGAAGCTTTCTTT.

The rearrangement joins TRBV4-1 to TRBJ2-4, with a tentative D call TRBD2 (5 bases). The CDR3 loop spans 21 amino acids. CDR1 MGHRA and CDR2 YSYEKL come from the germline V gene. Trimming cost V 0 bases and J 0 bases, with 24 bases left between them. The CDR3 spells CASSQEILGVSRLEAKNIQYF. For the CDR3, the DNA is TGCGCCAGCAGCCAAGAGATTCTCGGGGTCTCCAGGCTCGAAGCCAAAAACATTCAGTACTTC.

The genes are TRBV6-1 and TRBJ2-7; D uncertain. The CDR3 length is 13 residues. Trimming cost V 1 base and J 0 bases, with 4 bases left between them. CDR1 and CDR2 (germline): MNHNS, SASEGT. The CDR3 nucleotides are TGTGCCAGCAGTGAAGGATTCTCCTACGAGCAGTACTTC. Translating gives CASSEGFSYEQYF.

The rearrangement uses TRBV5-6 and TRBJ1-3; maybe TRBD1 (6 bases). The V end lost 2 bases, the J end lost 2 bases, and 8 bases lay between the germline ends. CDR1 SGHDT and CDR2 YYEEEE come from the germline V gene. CDR3 length: 14 residues. The CDR3 DNA reads TGTGCCAGCAGCTTACAGGGCACTGGAAACACCATATATTTT. It is translated as CASSLQGTGNTIYF. Using reference TRBV5-6 and TRBJ1-3 for the parts outside the CDR3, the full variable domain is DAGVTQSPTHLIKTRGQQVTLRCSPKSGHDTVSWYQQALGQGPQFIFQYYEEEERQRGNFPDRFSGHQFPNYSSELNVNALLLGDSALYLCASSLQGTGNTIYFGEGSWLTVV.

The gene calls are TRBV5-1 and TRBJ2-1; TRBD1 matches at 7 bases. The CDR3 is 14 amino acids. Germline V gene lookup returns CDR1 SGHRS and CDR2 YFSETQ. J was trimmed by 5 bases and V by 3 bases; bases with no gene match: 5. CDR3 sequence reads: CASSSVTGNNEQFF. CDR3 DNA sequence: TGCGCCAGCAGCTCGGTGACAGGGAACAATGAGCAGTTCTTC.

This chain links TRBV11-2 with TRBJ2-7; a weak D match, TRBD1 (5 bases). The length of the CDR3 is 16 residues. With 5 bases removed from V and 2 bases from J, the gap between germline ends came to 19 bases. Looked up from germline, CDR1 is SGHAT and CDR2 is FQNNGV. DNA of the CDR3: TGTGCCAGCAGCCGTTTTCAGGGTGCCGGAGCCTACGAGCAGTACTTC. This codes for CASSRFQGAGAYEQYF.

The genes are TRBV7-2 and TRBJ2-3; 8 nucleotides align to TRBD1. Germline CDR1 is SGHTA and CDR2 is FQGNSA. After removal of 5 bases from V and 6 bases from J, the junction contained 4 bases not matched to a gene. There are 13 residues in the CDR3. CDR3 DNA sequence: TGTGCCAGCAGCCCGCAGGGGGCCGATACGCAGTATTTT. Translating it yields CASSPQGADTQYF.

Of note for this clone: Different DNA sequences within this sample yield the same CDR3. The genes are TRBV6-5 and TRBJ2-7; unclear D gene. Germline V gene lookup returns CDR1 MNHEY and CDR2 SVGAGI. V lost 5 bases to trimming and J lost 2 bases, with 4 bases between them. The CDR3 is 11 amino acids. Written as DNA, the CDR3 is TGTGCCAGCAGTGAAGCCTACGAGCAGTACTTC. This encodes CASSEAYEQYF.

V usage is TRBV27 and J usage is TRBJ1-4, with a weak D call TRBD1 (5 bases). This CDR3 is built from 16 residues. Germline V gene sequence: CDR1 MNHEY, CDR2 SMNVEV (reference sequence). Trimming removed 1 base from V and 0 bases from J, with 9 bases in between. The CDR3 DNA reads as TGTGCCAGCAGTTTATGGGGCGGTGCAACTAATGAAAAACTGTTTTTT. Encoded protein: CASSLWGGATNEKLFF.

V gene TRBV7-9 combines with J gene TRBJ2-5, with 7 nucleotides matching TRBD1. Germline CDR1 reads SEHNR; CDR2 reads FQNEAQ (reference sequence). The V and J ends lost 5 bases and 9 bases, in that order; junction bases with no gene match: 12. The CDR3 has 14 amino acids. The CDR3, as DNA: TGTGCCAGCAGCAGCCGGGACAGCCTAGGGGCCCAGTACTTC. This gives the protein CASSSRDSLGAQYF.

This chain connects TRBV30 to TRBJ1-2; D not resolved. This CDR3 has 13 residues. The germline V gene has CDR1 GTSNPN and CDR2 SVGIG (reference sequence). Deletions cut 0 bases from V and 6 bases from J, with 11 bases between. The CDR3 coding sequence is TGTGCCTGGAGTGTACCGAAGGGAAATGGCTACACCTTC. Amino acids: CAWSVPKGNGYTF.

V is TRBV11-2 and J is TRBJ1-2; D is possibly TRBD1 (6 bases). The CDR3 totals 14 residues. V was trimmed by 5 bases and J by 9 bases, leaving 19 bases between them. Germline V gives CDR1 SGHAT, CDR2 FQNNGV. The CDR3 region has the DNA TGTGCCAGCAGCGTTGGACAGTTTGACAAAAGCTACACCTTC. The encoded protein is CASSVGQFDKSYTF.

The chain links TRBV29-1 to TRBJ2-1; D is undetermined. Germline CDR1 SQVTM, CDR2 ANQGSEA. The CDR3 runs to 12 residues. V was shortened by 4 bases and J by 5 bases, with 9 bases between the two germline ends. The CDR3 here is CSVVPSDNEQFF. CDR3 nucleotide sequence: TGCAGCGTTGTACCCTCTGACAATGAGCAGTTCTTC.

The genes are TRBV7-2 and TRBJ1-2; no clear D. The length of the CDR3 is 16 residues. CDR1 SGHTA and CDR2 FQGNSA come from the germline V gene. V was cut by 5 bases and J by 4 bases, with 20 bases left in between. In nucleotides, the CDR3 is TGTGCCAGCAGCCTGGTAGGGCCCGTAAAGGTCTATGGCTACACCTTC. The encoded protein is CASSLVGPVKVYGYTF.

V gene TRBV20-1 combines with J gene TRBJ2-1; possible D gene TRBD2, 6 bases. The CDR3 loop spans 11 amino acids. V was trimmed by 6 bases and J by 8 bases, leaving 11 bases between them. Germline V lookup: CDR1 DFQATT, CDR2 SNEGSKA (reference sequence). CDR3 loop: CSAALAYEQFF. The CDR3, as DNA: TGCAGTGCGGCCCTAGCGTATGAGCAGTTCTTC.

The rearrangement joins TRBV18 to TRBJ2-5, with unresolved D. The germline V and J ends were trimmed by 0 bases and 5 bases, with 7 bases remaining between them. CDR1 is KGHSH and CDR2 is LQKENI in the germline V gene. This CDR3 contains 13 residues. CDR3 loop: CASSPPGSETQYF. The CDR3 DNA sequence: TGTGCCAGCTCACCACCAGGGTCCGAGACCCAGTACTTC.

The gene calls are TRBV19 and TRBJ2-5; the D gene is possibly TRBD2 (5 bases). The CDR3 runs to 14 residues. The V end was cut by 5 bases, the J end by 5 bases, with 15 bases between. Germline lookup yields CDR1 LNHDA and CDR2 SQIVND (reference sequence). Written as DNA, the CDR3 is TGTGCCAGTAGTTATACGGGATCGGGGGAGACCCAGTACTTC. It specifies CASSYTGSGETQYF.

V usage is TRBV19 and J usage is TRBJ1-5; D uncertain. This CDR3 is built from 16 residues. The V and J ends lost 0 bases and 0 bases respectively, with 9 bases between them. From germline, CDR1 is LNHDA and CDR2 SQIVND (reference sequence). The CDR3 is CASSIDNSYSNQPQHF. DNA of the CDR3: TGTGCCAGTAGTATAGATAACAGCTATAGCAATCAGCCCCAGCATTTT. Full variable domain (missing parts from reference TRBV19 and TRBJ1-5): DGGITQSPKYLFRKEGQNVTLSCEQNLNHDAMYWYRQDPGQGLRLIYYSQIVNDFQKGDIAEGYSVSREKKESFPLTVTSAQKNPTAFYLCASSIDNSYSNQPQHFGDGTRLSIL.

This sequence joins TRBV14 and TRBJ2-7; D is tentatively TRBD1 or TRBD2 (5 bases each). Germline V gives CDR1 SGHDN, CDR2 FVKESK. Trimming removed 0 bases at V and 8 bases at J, with 17 bases between. The CDR3 runs 15 residues. The CDR3 DNA sequence: TGTGCCAGCAGCCAAGAGTCCGGGGCAGGGAACAAGCAGTACTTC. Amino acid sequence: CASSQESGAGNKQYF.

This clone has only a few counts. The chain links TRBV28 to TRBJ2-1; TRBD2 agrees at 8 bases. Germline V CDR1 and CDR2: MDHEN, SYDVKM. V was clipped by 3 bases and J by 7 bases; unmatched bases: 20. The CDR3 spans 19 residues. The CDR3 DNA follows: TGTGCCAGCAGTTTTAGGTTTGAGCTAGCGGGCCCCTCAGGGAATGAGCAGTTCTTC. Translation gives CASSFRFELAGPSGNEQFF.

The CDR3 here is CASSIGSTAQETQYF. The CDR3 DNA reads TGTGCCAGTAGTATAGGTTCTACAGCCCAAGAGACCCAGTACTTC. The chain carries TRBV19 and TRBJ2-5; no definite D call. There are 15 residues in the CDR3. Germline V gene sequence: CDR1 LNHDA, CDR2 SQIVND (reference sequence). The V and J ends lost 1 base and 1 base respectively, with 10 bases between them.